The 6 T cell receptor beta chains below were found in one sample sequenced in a study of T-cell memory formation after mild COVID-19. MiXCR was run by TCRdb on the 5' RACE reads, yielding one entry per CDR3 protein. The sample lists roughly 480,000 distinct CDR3 sequences; roughly 23% were seen once. Sequencing was performed on PBMCs or a T cell subset sorted from them (not recorded which). The receptors were sampled from an adult woman who had mild COVID-19 (a few samples of this study predate the infection). Cell type and time point are not known.

The chain carries TRBV6-5 and TRBJ2-1; 7 nucleotides match TRBD1. The junction had 6 bases not matched to a gene; V was cut back by 7 bases and J by 9 bases. From germline, CDR1 is MNHEY and CDR2 SVGAGI. The CDR3 is 12 amino acids. Here the CDR3 reads CASNSGGREQFF. As DNA, the CDR3 is TGTGCCAGCAACTCAGGGGGTCGTGAGCAGTTCTTC.

The gene calls are TRBV10-3 and TRBJ1-2, with 7 positions matching TRBD1. Losses at the gene ends were 3 bases for V and 8 bases for J; bases not matched to a gene: 3. The germline V gene encodes CDR1 ENHRY and CDR2 SYGVKD. The CDR3 length is 12 residues. The CDR3 nucleotides are TGTGCCATCAGTGATGGGGACAGCGGCTACACCTTC. Its translation: CAISDGDSGYTF.

This clonotype has more than one count but fewer than ten. The J gene is TRBJ2-5, the V gene TRBV3-1; the D is unclear. Deletions cut 0 bases from V and 9 bases from J, with 17 bases between. The CDR3 length is 15 residues. Per the germline V gene, CDR1 is LGHDT and CDR2 is YNNKEL (reference sequence). The CDR3 bases are TGTGCCAGCAGCCAAGATATGGATGGGTTAGGAGCCCAGTACTTC. This translates into CASSQDMDGLGAQYF.

This clonotype has a handful of counts. The chain uses TRBV7-9 and TRBJ2-1; D perhaps matches TRBD2 (6 bases). This CDR3 has 14 residues. The V and J ends lost 2 bases and 5 bases respectively, with 10 bases between them. Germline assignment: CDR1 SEHNR and CDR2 FQNEAQ (reference sequence). CDR3 residues: CASSLQASDNEQFF. CDR3 nucleotide sequence: TGTGCCAGCAGCTTACAGGCTAGCGACAATGAGCAGTTCTTC. Looking up the rest from reference TRBV7-9 and TRBJ2-1 gives the full variable domain: DTGVSQNPRHKITKRGQNVTFRCDPISEHNRLYWYRQTLGQGPEFLTYFQNEAQLEKSRLLSDRFSAERPKGSFSTLEIQRTEQGDSAMYLCASSLQASDNEQFFGPGTRLTVL.

CDR3 coding DNA: TGTGCCAGCAGCTCCGTCGGGGGACGCACAGATACGCAGTATTTT. Encoded protein: CASSSVGGRTDTQYF. The chain recombines TRBV11-2 with TRBJ2-3, with D possibly TRBD2 on 6 matching bases. Germline CDR1 reads SGHAT; CDR2 reads FQNNGV. CDR3 size: 15 residues. The V end lost 4 bases, the J end lost 1 base, and 12 bases lay between the germline ends.

V gene TRBV4-1 combines with J gene TRBJ1-2, with D unclear. CDR3 size: 13 residues. Trimming removed 8 bases from V and 3 bases from J, with 13 bases in between. Germline V lookup: CDR1 MGHRA, CDR2 YSYEKL. The CDR3 DNA follows: TGCGCCAGCGGTTCACAATTGTACTATGGCTACACCTTC. This translates into CASGSQLYYGYTF.